This T cell receptor beta chain was found in a study of vaccination effects on CD4 cells after COVID-19 (dated by TCRdb to 2022 to 2024). Context from the whole study: Each participant received two doses of an mRNA SARS-CoV-2 vaccine, either BNT162b2 or mRNA-1273. Pre-vaccine samples were drawn from a couple of convalescent patients 16 days and one week before the first dose, at 142 and 148 days after COVID-19 diagnosis. Cultures from other donors in the study were sequenced with the Oncomine TCR Beta short-read assay on an Illumina iSeq 100. SARS-CoV-2 spike-specific CD4+ TCR repertoires from before and after mRNA vaccination were compared in COVID-19 convalescent patients and in infection-naive vaccine recipients. A total of 10 COVID-19 convalescent patients and a few SARS-CoV-2-naive healthy vaccine recipients were included in the full study.

To identify antigen-specific CD4+ T cell clonotypes by their expansion, the ViraFEST assay first stimulated PBMC with viral peptide pools and then applied TCR sequencing. After 10 to 11 days of culture, CD4+ T cells were isolated with the EasySep CD4+ T cell isolation kit. PCR-confirmed SARS-CoV-2 infection had occurred in convalescent patients between March and December 2020, before the Alpha, Beta and Delta variants emerged in the United States. Each well held around 2 million PBMC cultured in IMDM containing about 5.5% human AB serum, roughly 9.6 IU/ml IL-2 and gentamicin, along with around 9.1 ug/ml peptides. On days 3 and 7, half of the culture medium was replaced with fresh IL-2-containing medium. Unless otherwise noted, each peptide stimulation condition was cultured in triplicate wells. Using Ficoll-Paque Plus gradient centrifugation, PBMC were separated from whole blood and then either used fresh or cryopreserved at -140C. The overlapping peptide pools covered the spike proteins of SARS-CoV-2 as well as those of the common cold coronaviruses HCoV-NL63, HCoV-OC43 and HCoV-229E. The QIAamp micro DNA kit was used to extract genomic DNA from the cultured CD4+ T cells.

Worth noting for this clone: It lacks a known antigen. Base quality data are lacking; no much larger clone is found one base away.

Libraries were built with the immunoSEQ multiplex PCR assay. DNA from the cultured, isolated CD4+ T cells was subjected to TCR beta CDR3 sequencing. In the original analysis: The analysis removed non-productive TCR sequences, trimmed reads to the CDR3 region, and retained only CDR3s that were 7 or more amino acids long. Antigen-specific clonotypes were identified using the MANAFEST web app by comparison of expansion in peptide wells against reference cultures. To be called positive, a clone needed expansion at FDR<0.05 compared with the reference and with all other wells, an odds ratio greater than 5, and a frequency greater than 0.1% in two replicate wells. A clonotype was called cross-reactive if it was significantly expanded both in SARS-CoV-2 spike wells and in at least one common cold coronavirus spike condition. CDR3 similarity was assessed by Levenshtein distance with the stringdist R package, and unrooted trees were built with ape in R 3.6.1. As stored in TCRdb, this immuneACCESS dataset retains in-frame rearrangements with V and J assigned. A fraction of the clones does not appear; measured against another copy, unresolved V genes explain less than half of the discrepancy, and the remainder lacks a known reason. V, J and clone size were drawn from that table, and D and trimming were deduced from the DNA. The sample profile shows roughly 24,000 clones; around 76% of them were found once. The ten most abundant clones make up around 17% of the sample.

Study-wide conclusions, independent of this receptor: Clones induced by infection and clones induced by vaccination both contracted markedly at late timepoints after vaccination, which fits with T cell responses waning over time. In convalescent patients, the post-vaccine spike-reactive repertoire consisted mainly of new vaccine-induced clones, largely distinct from infection-induced clones. The study was limited by a small number of convalescent patients, and early post-infection timepoints were lacking.

The CDR3 sequence holds 11 residues, the cysteine and phenylalanine included. Kept here is only the CDR3 DNA, which spans 33 bases and is read in frame from base 1. Reading the germline V gene gives CDR1 SNHLY and CDR2 FYNNEI. Between the V and J ends, shortened by 5 bases and 5 bases respectively, the junction contains 7 bases. This receptor chain uses TRBV2 and TRBJ2-7, with the D gene not clear enough to name. The receptor was derived from a human donor who had a prior SARS-CoV-2 infection. Material: CD4+ T cells from PBMCs cultured with SARS-CoV-2 spike peptides, obtained before COVID-19 vaccination. This specimen's cell subset or site label, interpreted: SARS-CoV-2 spike overlapping peptide pool stimulation. The DNA sequence follows: TGTGCCAGCAGTTCAAACGACGAGCAGTACTTC. This is translated as CASSSNDEQYF. The CDR3, completed at both ends by the reference TRBV2 and TRBJ2-7 genes, gives the full variable domain EPEVTQTPSHQVTQMGQEVILRCVPISNHLYFYWYRQILGQKVEFLVSFYNNEISEKSEIFDDQFSVERPDGSNFTLKIRSTKLEDSAMYFCASSSNDEQYFGPGTRLTVT.